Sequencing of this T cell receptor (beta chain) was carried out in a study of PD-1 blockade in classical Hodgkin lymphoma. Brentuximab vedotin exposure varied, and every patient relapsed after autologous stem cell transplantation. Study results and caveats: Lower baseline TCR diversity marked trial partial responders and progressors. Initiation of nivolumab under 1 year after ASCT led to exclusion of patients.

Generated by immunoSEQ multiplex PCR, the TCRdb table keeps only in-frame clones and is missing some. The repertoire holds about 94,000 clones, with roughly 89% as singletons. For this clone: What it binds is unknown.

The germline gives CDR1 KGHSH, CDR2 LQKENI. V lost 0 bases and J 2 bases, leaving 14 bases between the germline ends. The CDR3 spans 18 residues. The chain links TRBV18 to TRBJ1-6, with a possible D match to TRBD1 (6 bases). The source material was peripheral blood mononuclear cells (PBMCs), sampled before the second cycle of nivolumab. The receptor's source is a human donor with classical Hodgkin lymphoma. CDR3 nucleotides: TGTGCCAGCTCACCACCGGGACAAAAGATAGCCTATAATTCACCCCTCCACTTT. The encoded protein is CASSPPGQKIAYNSPLHF.